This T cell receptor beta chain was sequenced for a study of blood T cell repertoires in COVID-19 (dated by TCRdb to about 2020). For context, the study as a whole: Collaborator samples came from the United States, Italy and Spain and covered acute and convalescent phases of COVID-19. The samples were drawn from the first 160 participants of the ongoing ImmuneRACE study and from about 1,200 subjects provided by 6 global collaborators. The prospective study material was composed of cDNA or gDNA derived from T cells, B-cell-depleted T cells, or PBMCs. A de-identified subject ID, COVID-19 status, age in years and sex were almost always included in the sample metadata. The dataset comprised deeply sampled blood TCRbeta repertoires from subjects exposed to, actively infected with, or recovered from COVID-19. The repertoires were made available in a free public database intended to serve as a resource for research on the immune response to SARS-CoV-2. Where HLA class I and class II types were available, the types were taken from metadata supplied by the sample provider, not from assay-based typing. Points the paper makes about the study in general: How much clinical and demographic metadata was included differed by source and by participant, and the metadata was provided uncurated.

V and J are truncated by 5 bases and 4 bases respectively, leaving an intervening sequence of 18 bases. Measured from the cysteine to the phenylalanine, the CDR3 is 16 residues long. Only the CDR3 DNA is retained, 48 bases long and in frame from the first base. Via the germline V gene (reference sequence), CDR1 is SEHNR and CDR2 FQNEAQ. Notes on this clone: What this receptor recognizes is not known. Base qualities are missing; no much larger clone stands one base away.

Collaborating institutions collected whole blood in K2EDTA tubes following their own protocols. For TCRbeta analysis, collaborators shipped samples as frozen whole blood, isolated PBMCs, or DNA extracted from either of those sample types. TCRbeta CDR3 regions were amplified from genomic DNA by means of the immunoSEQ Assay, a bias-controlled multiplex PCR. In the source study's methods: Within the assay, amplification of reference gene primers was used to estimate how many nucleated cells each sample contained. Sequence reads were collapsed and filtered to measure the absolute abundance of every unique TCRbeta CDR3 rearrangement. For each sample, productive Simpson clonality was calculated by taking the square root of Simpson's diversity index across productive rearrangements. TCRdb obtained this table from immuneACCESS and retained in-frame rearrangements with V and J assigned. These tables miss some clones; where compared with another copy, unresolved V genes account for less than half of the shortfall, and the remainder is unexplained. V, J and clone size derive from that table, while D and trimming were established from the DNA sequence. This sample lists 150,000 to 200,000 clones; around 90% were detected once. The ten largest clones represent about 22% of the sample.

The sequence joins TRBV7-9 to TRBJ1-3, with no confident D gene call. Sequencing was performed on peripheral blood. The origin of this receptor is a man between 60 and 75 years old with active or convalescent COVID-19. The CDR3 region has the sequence CASSPPARSTGNTIYF. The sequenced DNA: TGTGCCAGCAGCCCACCCGCGCGGAGCACCGGAAACACCATATATTTT.